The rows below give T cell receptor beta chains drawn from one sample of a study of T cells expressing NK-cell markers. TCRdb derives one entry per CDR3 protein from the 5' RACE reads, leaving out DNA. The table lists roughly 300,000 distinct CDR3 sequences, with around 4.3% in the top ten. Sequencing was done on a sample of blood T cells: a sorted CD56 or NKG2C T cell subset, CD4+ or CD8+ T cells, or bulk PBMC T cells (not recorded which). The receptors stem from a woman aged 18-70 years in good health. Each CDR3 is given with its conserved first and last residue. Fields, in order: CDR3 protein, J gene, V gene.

CASSLGPTSGRAKTQYF	TRBJ2-3	TRBV7-2
CASSSGLAGGQNEQFF	TRBJ2-1	TRBV5-5
CASSSSLAGGETQYF	TRBJ2-5	TRBV12-3/TRBV12-4
CASSLGQGFPGYTF	TRBJ1-2	TRBV7-9
CASSFGGGSNQPQHF	TRBJ1-5	TRBV9
CAWRDHNEQFF	TRBJ2-1	TRBV30
CASSPGLAETQYF	TRBJ2-5	TRBV11-2
CSVGQGAMNTIYF	TRBJ1-3	TRBV29-1
CASSSQGRWDNEQFF	TRBJ2-1	TRBV7-2
CASSGGTSGYEQYF	TRBJ2-7	TRBV9
CASSLRDRYNEQFF	TRBJ2-1	TRBV11-2
CASSLAGGRQPQHF	TRBJ1-5	TRBV7-2
CASSRPWTDYGYTF	TRBJ1-2	TRBV11-2
CASSQERGSRGYTF	TRBJ1-2	TRBV4-3
CSARPGQGPFGEQFF	TRBJ2-1	TRBV20-1
CASSLALDVPAGTGELFF	TRBJ2-2	TRBV7-2
CASRGAGLRVEQYF	TRBJ2-7	TRBV5-1
CASRRDRGNEKLFF	TRBJ1-4	TRBV6-1
CASSRGELAKNIQYF	TRBJ2-4	TRBV5-1
CASSHSQFKETQYF	TRBJ2-5	TRBV7-2
CASSRAGLAGNTIYF	TRBJ1-3	TRBV27
CASSRFAVRELYNEQFF	TRBJ2-1	TRBV4-3
CASSPALTITNYGYTF	TRBJ1-2	TRBV18
CAIGDGQETQYF	TRBJ2-5	TRBV10-3
CASNSGRGRGDTQYF	TRBJ2-3	TRBV6-5
CASSSWDSPLHF	TRBJ1-6	TRBV6-2/TRBV6-3
CSARTGARTEAFF	TRBJ1-1	TRBV20-1
CASSPKSYNEQFF	TRBJ2-1	TRBV7-2
CASIPFGRGQGHEQFF	TRBJ2-1	TRBV6-1
CASSEDGYNEQFF	TRBJ2-1	TRBV10-1
CSAPPLAGDGVTQYF	TRBJ2-3	TRBV20-1
CASSHRGDTEAFF	TRBJ1-1	TRBV19
CASSPVASGGVPYNEQFF	TRBJ2-1	TRBV11-2
CASSGETWTTHNEQFF	TRBJ2-1	TRBV25-1
CASTSGMGSDTQYF	TRBJ2-3	TRBV9
CASSNRGTGSYNEQFF	TRBJ2-1	TRBV7-9
CASSPMAPDTQYF	TRBJ2-3	TRBV11-2
CASQAHSGGQETQYF	TRBJ2-5	TRBV7-2
CASSSTGTGRGKHRNEQFF	TRBJ2-1	TRBV12-3/TRBV12-4
CSARVFSGELFF	TRBJ2-2	TRBV20-1